The TCR beta chain described here comes from a study of blood T cells in healthy people across ages. Germline V gene sequence: CDR1 SNHLY, CDR2 FYNNEI. V was shortened by 4 bases and J by 14 bases, with 12 bases between the two germline ends. The CDR3 has 11 residues. PCR was performed a second time for roughly 7 to 12 cycles using a sample-barcoded 5' primer and a J-beta primer mix. TCRdb used MiXCR to reprocess the 5' RACE reads, holding one entry per CDR3 protein. Of about 1.4 million distinct CDR3 sequences listed, approximately 63% are singletons. The chain has TRBV2 and TRBJ2-1; the D gene is possibly TRBD1 (6 bases). The clonotype comes from a man aged 18 to 29 in good health. The sample consisted of blood. The CDR3 coding sequence is TGTGCCAGCAGTGTACAGGGTAGGAAGTTCTTC. Protein sequence: CASSVQGRKFF. The variable domain in full, completed from reference TRBV2 and TRBJ2-1, reads EPEVTQTPSHQVTQMGQEVILRCVPISNHLYFYWYRQILGQKVEFLVSFYNNEISEKSEIFDDQFSVERPDGSNFTLKIRSTKLEDSAMYFCASSVQGRKFFGPGTRLTVL.